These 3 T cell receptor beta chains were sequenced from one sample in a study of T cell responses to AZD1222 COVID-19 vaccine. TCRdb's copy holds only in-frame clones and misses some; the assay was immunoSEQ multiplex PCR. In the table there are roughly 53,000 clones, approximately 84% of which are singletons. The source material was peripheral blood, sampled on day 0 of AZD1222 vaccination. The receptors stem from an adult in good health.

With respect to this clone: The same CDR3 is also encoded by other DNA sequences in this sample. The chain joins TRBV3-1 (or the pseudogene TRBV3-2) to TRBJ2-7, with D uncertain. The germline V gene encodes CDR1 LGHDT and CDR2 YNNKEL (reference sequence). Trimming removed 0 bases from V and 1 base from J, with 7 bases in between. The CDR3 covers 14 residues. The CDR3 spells CASSQDPGSYEQYF. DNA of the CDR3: TGTGCCAGCAGCCAAGATCCCGGTTCCTACGAGCAGTACTTC.

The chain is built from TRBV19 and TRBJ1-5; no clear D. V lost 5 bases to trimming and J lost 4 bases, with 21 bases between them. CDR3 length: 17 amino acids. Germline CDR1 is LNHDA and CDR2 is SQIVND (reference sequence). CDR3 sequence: CASSAPPLRVRNQPQHF. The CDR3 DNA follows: TGTGCCAGTAGTGCACCCCCCTTGAGGGTTAGAAATCAGCCCCAGCATTTT.

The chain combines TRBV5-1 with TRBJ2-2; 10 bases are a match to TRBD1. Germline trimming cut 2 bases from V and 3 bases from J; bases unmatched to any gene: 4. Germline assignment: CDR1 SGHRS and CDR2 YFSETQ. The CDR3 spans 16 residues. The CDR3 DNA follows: TGCGCCAGCAGCTTAACCGGGACAGGGGACACCGGGGAGCTGTTTTTT. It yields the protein CASSLTGTGDTGELFF.